The clone carrying this T cell receptor (beta chain) has just a few counts. Assay: immunoSEQ multiplex PCR; the TCRdb copy retains only in-frame clones and omits some. The repertoire consists of roughly 100,000 clones, with about four fifths occurring once and the leading ten covering over 8.5%. The data were taken from a study of blood T cell repertoires in COVID-19. The germline gives CDR1 SGHTA, CDR2 FQGNSA. The V end was cut by 0 bases, the J end by 5 bases, with 8 bases between. CDR3 length: 14 amino acids. The sequenced sample consisted of peripheral blood. The receptor was derived from a woman aged 70 to 79 with acute or convalescent COVID-19. The chain is built from TRBV7-2 and TRBJ1-5; D perhaps matches TRBD1 (5 bases). The CDR3 region is CASSLAGVYQPQHF. CDR3 bases: TGTGCCAGCAGCTTAGCAGGGGTTTATCAGCCCCAGCATTTT.